Reported below is one T cell receptor beta chain. Its antigen is currently unknown. Germline V CDR1 and CDR2: SEHNR, FQNEAQ (reference sequence). The CDR3 is made up of 16 amino acids. This sample stems from a study of blood T cells in healthy people across ages. PCR was performed a second time for about 7 to 12 cycles using a sample-barcoded 5' primer and a J-beta primer mix. MiXCR, run by TCRdb on the 5' RACE reads, gives a single entry per CDR3 protein. This sample has about 1.4 million distinct CDR3 sequences; roughly 59% occur once, and the top ten carry 5.5% to 8%. Study conclusions and caveats: Percentage of naive T cells showed a strong correlation with TCR beta diversity.

The rearrangement uses TRBV7-9 and TRBJ2-4, with 8 bases lining up with TRBD1. The last part of the DNA fits TRBJ2-7 better; the J call may be wrong. The sequence derives from a man aged 18 to 30 in good health. Sample: blood. CDR3 sequence (DNA): TGTGCCAGCAGCTTAGCGACAGGGGTACTGACGCTCGAGCAGTACTTC. It codes for CASSLATGVLTLEQYF.